One sample yielded the 5 T cell receptor beta chains listed below, sequenced in a study of regulatory T cells in long-lasting Graves disease. Through Arm-PCR of CDR3 regions and iRepertoire HTBI primers, TCR beta libraries were built. TCRdb passed the multiplex PCR reads through MiXCR, listing each CDR3 protein once. This sample carries some 420,000 distinct CDR3 sequences, 22% of them seen once, and the ten largest clones take roughly 13%. Time point meaning: persistent/refractory GD, antithyroid drugs over 5 years with positive TRAb. The TCR library was made from RNA that had been extracted from PBMCs in TRIzol. The source was peripheral blood mononuclear cells (PBMCs), collected when the disease was refractory, from a patient treated with antithyroid drugs. The origin of the receptors is a female donor with Graves disease.

This chain connects TRBV4-3 to TRBJ1-5; 9 bases are a match to TRBD1. With 1 base clipped from V and 4 bases from J, the junction kept 5 bases outside the gene matches. CDR1 LGHNA and CDR2 YSLEER come from the germline V gene. This CDR3 contains 16 residues. The CDR3 DNA sequence: TGCGCCAGCAGCCAAGTAACAGGGGGCCTAAATCAGCCCCAGCATTTT. It yields the protein CASSQVTGGLNQPQHF.

The chain links TRBV5-1 to TRBJ1-1, with D possibly TRBD1 on 5 matching bases. This CDR3 spans 13 amino acids. V dropped 5 bases and J dropped 6 bases, with 14 bases sitting between them. Germline V gives CDR1 SGHRS, CDR2 YFSETQ. The CDR3 is CASRYDRGAEAFF. CDR3 coding DNA: TGCGCCAGCAGGTACGACAGAGGCGCTGAAGCTTTCTTT.

This clonotype was counted many times. J is TRBJ1-2 and V is TRBV2, with D unresolved. This CDR3 is 14 amino acids long. CDR1 and CDR2 (germline): SNHLY, FYNNEI. Trimming took 4 bases from V and 1 from J, leaving 10 bases between them. This CDR3 is CASSARQSNYGYTF. CDR3 bases: TGTGCCAGCAGTGCGAGGCAGAGTAACTATGGCTACACCTTC.

This clonotype was observed a few times. V is TRBV20-1 and J is TRBJ2-7; TRBD2 aligns across 13 bases. The CDR3 runs to 14 residues. The V and J ends lost 6 bases and 3 bases, in that order; junction bases with no gene match: 5. Per the germline V gene, CDR1 is DFQATT and CDR2 is SNEGSKA (reference sequence). CDR3 in DNA: TGCAGTGCAACAGGACTAGCGGGAGTCTACGAGCAGTACTTC. Encoded protein: CSATGLAGVYEQYF.

J is TRBJ1-3 and V is TRBV28; no definite D call. Deletions cut 3 bases from V and 4 bases from J, with 22 bases between. Per germline, CDR1 MDHEN and CDR2 SYDVKM. This CDR3 spans 18 amino acids. The CDR3 DNA is TGTGCCAGCAGTTTTATGGGGAGTCAAGCTACAAGGGGAAACACCATATATTTT. It specifies CASSFMGSQATRGNTIYF. The variable domain in full, with the rest retrieved from reference TRBV28 and TRBJ1-3, is DVKVTQSSRYLVKRTGEKVFLECVQDMDHENMFWYRQDPGLGLRLIYFSYDVKMKEKGDIPEGYSVSREKKERFSLILESASTNQTSMYLCASSFMGSQATRGNTIYFGEGSWLTVV.